These T cell receptor beta chains were read from a single sample in a study of T cell changes during pregnancy in multiple sclerosis. Data came from immunoSEQ multiplex PCR; TCRdb stores just in-frame clones and leaves some out. The repertoire has 75,000 to 95,000 clones, 92% of them found once; the top ten carry approximately 2.2%. The material sequenced was peripheral blood, taken after pregnancy. The receptors stem from a female donor with multiple sclerosis, enrolled in a pregnancy study. CDR3s include the opening cysteine and the closing phenylalanine or tryptophan. The D gene is left open where the match is weak. Clone size appears in some rows only: once, few, many, or a class for an expanded clone.

v_gene: TRBV6-5
abundance: many
d_gene: TRBD1
j_gene: TRBJ1-2
CDR3aa: CASSDGTGRSGYTF
CDR3nt: TGTGCCAGCAGTGACGGGACAGGGAGGAGTGGCTACACCTTC

v_gene: TRBV9
abundance: NA
d_gene: NA
j_gene: TRBJ2-2
CDR3aa: CASSVGSTSAGELFF
CDR3nt: TGTGCCAGCAGCGTAGGGTCTACTTCCGCCGGGGAGCTGTTTTTT

v_gene: TRBV30
abundance: NA
d_gene: NA
j_gene: TRBJ2-5
CDR3aa: CAWTLGGWETQYF
CDR3nt: TGTGCCTGGACCCTTGGCGGTTGGGAGACCCAGTACTTC

v_gene: TRBV4-1
abundance: NA
d_gene: NA
j_gene: TRBJ1-5
CDR3aa: CASSQDSVRGQPQHF
CDR3nt: TGCGCCAGCAGCCAAGATTCGGTCAGGGGACAGCCCCAGCATTTT

v_gene: TRBV30
abundance: NA
d_gene: NA
j_gene: TRBJ2-7
CDR3aa: CAWAAGHDHGQYF
CDR3nt: TGTGCCTGGGCAGCGGGACATGACCACGGGCAGTACTTC

v_gene: TRBV6-1
abundance: NA
d_gene: NA
j_gene: TRBJ2-7
CDR3aa: CASRTGTFYEQYF
CDR3nt: TGTGCCAGCAGAACCGGGACTTTCTACGAGCAGTACTTC

v_gene: TRBV7-9
abundance: few
d_gene: NA
j_gene: TRBJ1-1
CDR3aa: CASNRQNTEAFF
CDR3nt: TGTGCCAGCAACCGACAGAACACTGAAGCTTTCTTT

v_gene: TRBV5-6
abundance: NA
d_gene: NA
j_gene: TRBJ2-7
CDR3aa: CASSLDRSSYEQYF
CDR3nt: TGTGCCAGCAGCTTGGACAGGAGCTCCTACGAGCAGTACTTC

v_gene: TRBV10-1
abundance: NA
d_gene: NA
j_gene: TRBJ1-1
CDR3aa: CASSEPLRGGKNTEAFF
CDR3nt: TGCGCCAGCAGTGAGCCCCTTCGGGGGGGTAAAAACACTGAAGCTTTCTTT

v_gene: TRBV7-2
abundance: NA
d_gene: NA
j_gene: TRBJ2-3
CDR3aa: CASSLISGTDTQYF
CDR3nt: TGTGCCAGCAGTCTTATTAGTGGCACAGATACGCAGTATTTT

v_gene: TRBV5-1
abundance: NA
d_gene: NA
j_gene: TRBJ1-1
CDR3aa: CASSAGVGTEAFF
CDR3nt: TGCGCCAGCAGCGCAGGGGTGGGGACTGAAGCTTTCTTT

v_gene: TRBV10-2
abundance: NA
d_gene: TRBD1
j_gene: TRBJ2-1
CDR3aa: CASSEGQGLGKTFF
CDR3nt: TGCGCCAGCAGTGAGGGACAGGGGTTGGGAAAGACGTTCTTC

v_gene: TRBV7-9
abundance: NA
d_gene: TRBD1
j_gene: TRBJ1-2
CDR3aa: CASSPTGKDGYTF
CDR3nt: TGTGCCAGCAGCCCGACAGGGAAAGATGGCTACACCTTC

v_gene: TRBV30
abundance: NA
d_gene: NA
j_gene: TRBJ1-2
CDR3aa: CAWRLDSNYGYTF
CDR3nt: TGTGCCTGGAGACTCGACAGTAACTATGGCTACACCTTC

v_gene: TRBV7-9
abundance: NA
d_gene: NA
j_gene: TRBJ2-1
CDR3aa: CASRDSLSNEQFF
CDR3nt: TGTGCCAGCAGGGACAGTTTAAGCAATGAGCAGTTCTTC

v_gene: TRBV6-5
abundance: NA
d_gene: NA
j_gene: TRBJ2-2
CDR3aa: CASRSGVTGELFF
CDR3nt: TGTGCCAGCAGATCAGGGGTCACCGGGGAGCTGTTTTTT

v_gene: TRBV30
abundance: NA
d_gene: NA
j_gene: TRBJ2-5
CDR3aa: CAWSVAAGETQYF
CDR3nt: TGTGCCTGGAGTGTTGCGGCAGGGGAGACCCAGTACTTC

v_gene: TRBV9
abundance: NA
d_gene: NA
j_gene: TRBJ1-6
CDR3aa: CASSATGNSPLHF
CDR3nt: TGTGCCAGCAGCGCCACAGGGAATTCACCCCTCCACTTT

v_gene: TRBV27
abundance: NA
d_gene: TRBD1
j_gene: TRBJ1-2
CDR3aa: CASSLLPGDRDWFSGGYTF
CDR3nt: TGTGCCAGCAGTTTATTACCAGGGGACAGGGACTGGTTTTCGGGCGGCTACACCTTC

v_gene: TRBV11-1
abundance: many
d_gene: NA
j_gene: TRBJ1-2
CDR3aa: CASSARETNYGYTF
CDR3nt: TGTGCCAGCAGCGCCAGGGAAACTAACTATGGCTACACCTTC

v_gene: TRBV13
abundance: NA
d_gene: TRBD2
j_gene: TRBJ2-1
CDR3aa: CASSFDEASGRQQFF
CDR3nt: TGTGCCAGCAGCTTTGACGAGGCTAGCGGGAGGCAGCAGTTCTTC

v_gene: TRBV18
abundance: NA
d_gene: TRBD1
j_gene: TRBJ1-2
CDR3aa: CASSTLRDRGRDGYTF
CDR3nt: TGTGCCAGCTCAACCCTTCGGGACAGGGGAAGAGATGGCTACACCTTC

v_gene: TRBV7-7
abundance: NA
d_gene: TRBD2
j_gene: TRBJ2-2
CDR3aa: CASSSRLAGDVGELFF
CDR3nt: TGTGCCAGCAGCTCACGACTAGCGGGAGACGTCGGGGAGCTGTTTTTT

v_gene: TRBV7-2
abundance: NA
d_gene: TRBD1
j_gene: TRBJ1-6
CDR3aa: CASSTGTVPTPLHF
CDR3nt: TGTGCCAGCAGCACCGGGACAGTTCCAACACCCCTCCACTTT

v_gene: TRBV7-9
abundance: NA
d_gene: TRBD1
j_gene: TRBJ2-7
CDR3aa: CASSLGTGLTYEQYF
CDR3nt: TGTGCCAGCAGCCTGGGGACAGGGCTGACCTACGAGCAGTACTTC

v_gene: TRBV10-1
abundance: NA
d_gene: NA
j_gene: TRBJ2-7
CDR3aa: CASSEPRSDEQYF
CDR3nt: TGCGCCAGCAGTGAGCCTCGGTCCGATGAGCAGTACTTC

v_gene: TRBV6-1
abundance: NA
d_gene: TRBD1
j_gene: TRBJ2-1
CDR3aa: CASRSGTGYNEQFF
CDR3nt: TGTGCCAGCAGATCCGGGACAGGGTACAATGAGCAGTTCTTC

v_gene: TRBV6-5
abundance: NA
d_gene: NA
j_gene: TRBJ1-5
CDR3aa: CASSYRWGLNQPQHF
CDR3nt: TGTGCCAGCAGTTACAGGTGGGGCCTGAATCAGCCCCAGCATTTT

v_gene: TRBV19
abundance: few
d_gene: NA
j_gene: TRBJ1-2
CDR3aa: CASSPAGSDYGYTF
CDR3nt: TGTGCCAGTAGTCCCGCAGGGTCGGACTATGGCTACACCTTC

v_gene: TRBV30
abundance: once
d_gene: NA
j_gene: TRBJ1-5
CDR3aa: CAWSLSGLLNQPQHF
CDR3nt: TGTGCCTGGAGTCTATCGGGACTGCTCAATCAGCCCCAGCATTTT

v_gene: TRBV11-1
abundance: NA
d_gene: NA
j_gene: TRBJ2-1
CDR3aa: CASTPSASYNEQFF
CDR3nt: TGTGCCAGCACCCCCAGCGCGTCTTACAATGAGCAGTTCTTC

v_gene: TRBV18
abundance: NA
d_gene: NA
j_gene: TRBJ1-3
CDR3aa: CASSLTRDPGNTIYF
CDR3nt: TGTGCCAGCTCACTTACCAGGGATCCCGGAAACACCATATATTTT

v_gene: TRBV30
abundance: NA
d_gene: TRBD2
j_gene: TRBJ2-3
CDR3aa: CAWKRGASTDTQYF
CDR3nt: TGTGCCTGGAAGCGGGGGGCGAGCACAGATACGCAGTATTTT

v_gene: TRBV9
abundance: NA
d_gene: NA
j_gene: TRBJ1-1
CDR3aa: CASSVDRDKLRLNTEAFF
CDR3nt: TGTGCCAGCAGCGTAGATCGAGACAAGCTCCGGTTGAACACTGAAGCTTTCTTT

v_gene: TRBV9
abundance: NA
d_gene: TRBD1
j_gene: TRBJ2-5
CDR3aa: CASSGQGPGTQYF
CDR3nt: TGTGCCAGCAGCGGACAGGGCCCAGGGACCCAGTACTTC

v_gene: TRBV10-1
abundance: few
d_gene: NA
j_gene: TRBJ1-2
CDR3aa: CASSESGEANGYTF
CDR3nt: TGCGCCAGCAGTGAGTCCGGGGAGGCAAATGGCTACACCTTC

v_gene: TRBV25-1
abundance: NA
d_gene: NA
j_gene: TRBJ1-2
CDR3aa: CASSFGGGYGYTF
CDR3nt: TGTGCCAGCTCCTTCGGGGGGGGGTATGGCTACACCTTC

v_gene: TRBV27
abundance: NA
d_gene: NA
j_gene: TRBJ2-2
CDR3aa: CASSLSESGELFF
CDR3nt: TGTGCCAGCAGTTTATCAGAGTCCGGGGAGCTGTTTTTT

v_gene: TRBV12-5
abundance: once
d_gene: TRBD2
j_gene: TRBJ2-4
CDR3aa: CASGISGGRQYF
CDR3nt: TGTGCTAGTGGTATTAGCGGGGGGCGCCAGTACTTC

v_gene: TRBV7-9
abundance: NA
d_gene: NA
j_gene: TRBJ1-5
CDR3aa: CASSFGQINQPQHF
CDR3nt: TGTGCCAGCAGTTTCGGACAGATCAATCAGCCCCAGCATTTT

v_gene: TRBV6-5
abundance: NA
d_gene: NA
j_gene: TRBJ1-1
CDR3aa: CASSALLKGDTEAFF
CDR3nt: TGTGCCAGCAGCGCACTCCTTAAGGGGGACACTGAAGCTTTCTTT

v_gene: TRBV2
abundance: NA
d_gene: TRBD1
j_gene: TRBJ1-2
CDR3aa: CASSEQGQGIGYTF
CDR3nt: TGTGCCAGCAGTGAACAAGGACAGGGGATCGGCTACACCTTC

v_gene: TRBV28
abundance: NA
d_gene: NA
j_gene: TRBJ1-5
CDR3aa: CASSSGGSNQPQHF
CDR3nt: TGTGCCAGCAGTTCGGGGGGCAGCAATCAGCCCCAGCATTTT

v_gene: TRBV5-1
abundance: NA
d_gene: TRBD1
j_gene: TRBJ2-5
CDR3aa: CASRSQGVQETQYF
CDR3nt: TGCGCCAGCAGGTCACAGGGGGTTCAAGAGACCCAGTACTTC

v_gene: TRBV2
abundance: NA
d_gene: TRBD1
j_gene: TRBJ2-3
CDR3aa: CASSLDRGTDTQYF
CDR3nt: TGTGCCAGCAGTCTCGACAGGGGCACAGATACGCAGTATTTT